This T cell receptor (beta chain) emerged from a study of OX40 agonist ivuxolimab in advanced cancers. Study summary: Patients received intravenous ivuxolimab every 2 weeks at 0.01 to 10 mg/kg. Patients in dose escalation had liver, melanoma, kidney or head and neck cancers. Previous treatment with anti-PD-1, anti-PD-L1 or anti-CTLA-4 therapy was allowed; 30% to 50% had received some.

The V gene lost 2 bases and the J gene lost 0 bases, with 7 bases spanning the gap. CDR1 is MNHEY, CDR2 SMNVEV, per germline (reference sequence). There are 14 residues in the CDR3. The sampling schedule covered blood at baseline, cycle 4 day 1, and cycle 7 day 1. Clones were sequenced by immunoSEQ multiplex PCR, and TCRdb holds only the in-frame ones, with some missing. The profile shows roughly 57,000 clones, roughly 80% of them singletons. This material consisted of CD4+ or CD8+ T cells sorted from blood, taken in a trial of the OX40 agonist ivuxolimab. The chain has TRBV27 and TRBJ1-1; D remains ambiguous. The clonotype originates from an adult with an advanced solid tumor such as melanoma, head and neck, liver or kidney cancer. CDR3 region: CASSLRQVNTEAFF. DNA for the CDR3: TGTGCCAGCAGTTTACGGCAGGTGAACACTGAAGCTTTCTTT.